Ten or more counts support the clone carrying this T cell receptor beta chain. Antigen unknown. Time point defined: sample taken at primary tumor resection. No cell sorting; template was whole RNA from tumor, lung tissue or PBMC. The sample belongs to a study of spatial heterogeneity in lung cancer. Points from the study as a whole: Nonsynonymous mutations, ubiquitous and regional, were tracked respectively by counts of ubiquitous and regional expanded TCRs. It was found that expanded intratumoral alpha and beta TCR counts tracked tumor mutation counts.

The CDR3 runs 12 residues. Germline-derived CDR1 and CDR2 are MNHEY and SVGEGT. V was trimmed by 6 bases and J by 6 bases, leaving 11 bases between them. Carried by each TCR cDNA molecule was a unique molecular identifier. In TCRdb, the 5' RACE reads were re-called with MiXCR into one record per CDR3 protein. The repertoire holds over 25,000 distinct CDR3 sequences, with roughly 7.1% as singletons. The rearrangement links TRBV6-2 or TRBV6-3 to TRBJ1-2; D is perhaps TRBD1 (5 bases). The clonotype comes from a male donor with early-stage non-small cell lung cancer. Material: lung tumor tissue, obtained at surgery. CDR3 sequence (DNA): TGTGCCAGCAGCCAGGGTCCGAATGGCTACACCTTC. Encoded protein: CASSQGPNGYTF.